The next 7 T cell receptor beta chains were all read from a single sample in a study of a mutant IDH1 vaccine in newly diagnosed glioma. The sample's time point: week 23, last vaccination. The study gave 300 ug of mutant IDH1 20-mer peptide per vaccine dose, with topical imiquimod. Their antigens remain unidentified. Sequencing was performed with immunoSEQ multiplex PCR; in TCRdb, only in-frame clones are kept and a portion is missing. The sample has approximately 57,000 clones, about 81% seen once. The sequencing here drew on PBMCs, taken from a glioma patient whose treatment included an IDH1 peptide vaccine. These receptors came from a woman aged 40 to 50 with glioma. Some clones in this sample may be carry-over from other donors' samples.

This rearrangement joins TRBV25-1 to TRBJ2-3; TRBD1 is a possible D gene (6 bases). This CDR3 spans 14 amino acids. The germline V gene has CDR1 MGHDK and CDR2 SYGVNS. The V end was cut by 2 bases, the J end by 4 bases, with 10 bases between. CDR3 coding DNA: TGTGCCAGCAGTGAAGAACAGGGAGCAGATACGCAGTATTTT. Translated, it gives CASSEEQGADTQYF.

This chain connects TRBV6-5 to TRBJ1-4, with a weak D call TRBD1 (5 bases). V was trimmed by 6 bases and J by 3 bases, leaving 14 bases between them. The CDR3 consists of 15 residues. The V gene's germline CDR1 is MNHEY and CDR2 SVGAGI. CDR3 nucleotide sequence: TGTGCCAGCAGCCCCCGACAGCAACCTAATGAAAAACTGTTTTTT. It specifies CASSPRQQPNEKLFF.

CDR3 nucleotide sequence: TGTGCCAGCAGTCATGACAGGGCCTACGAGCAGTACTTC. Residues: CASSHDRAYEQYF. The chain is built from TRBV6-1 and TRBJ2-7; TRBD1 matches at 7 bases. CDR3 length: 13 amino acids. The V gene's germline CDR1 is MNHNS and CDR2 SASEGT. Trimming removed 5 bases from V and 2 bases from J; junction bases left unmatched: 3.

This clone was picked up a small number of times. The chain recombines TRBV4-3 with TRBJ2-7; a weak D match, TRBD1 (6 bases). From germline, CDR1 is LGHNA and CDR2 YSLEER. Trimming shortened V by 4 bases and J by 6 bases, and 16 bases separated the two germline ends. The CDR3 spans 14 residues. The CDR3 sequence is CASSPSWGQGEQYF. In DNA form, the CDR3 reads TGCGCCAGCAGCCCAAGTTGGGGGCAGGGCGAGCAGTACTTC.

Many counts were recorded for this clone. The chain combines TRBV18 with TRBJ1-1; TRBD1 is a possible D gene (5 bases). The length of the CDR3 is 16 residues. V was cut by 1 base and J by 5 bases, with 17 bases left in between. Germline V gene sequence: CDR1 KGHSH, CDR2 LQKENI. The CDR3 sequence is CASSPLSRAHGTEAFF. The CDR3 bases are TGTGCCAGCTCACCACTAAGCAGGGCTCATGGTACTGAAGCTTTCTTT.

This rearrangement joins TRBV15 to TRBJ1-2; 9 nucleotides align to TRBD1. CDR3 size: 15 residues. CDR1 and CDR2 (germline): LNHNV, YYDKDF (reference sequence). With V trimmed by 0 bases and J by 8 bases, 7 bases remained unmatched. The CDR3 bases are TGTGCCACCAGCAGAGACCCGGACAGGGGAGGCGGCTACACCTTC. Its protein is CATSRDPDRGGGYTF.

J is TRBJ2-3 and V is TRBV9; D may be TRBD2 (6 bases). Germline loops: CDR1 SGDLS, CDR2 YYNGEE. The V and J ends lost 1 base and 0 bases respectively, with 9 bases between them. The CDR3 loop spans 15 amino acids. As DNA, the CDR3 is TGTGCCAGCAGCGTATGGGACTCTAGCACAGATACGCAGTATTTT. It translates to CASSVWDSSTDTQYF. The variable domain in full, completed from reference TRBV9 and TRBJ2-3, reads DSGVTQTPKHLITATGQRVTLRCSPRSGDLSVYWYQQSLDQGLQFLIQYYNGEERAKGNILERFSAQQFPDLHSELNLSSLELGDSALYFCASSVWDSSTDTQYFGPGTRLTVL.